One T cell receptor (beta chain) is described in this entry. The antigen is undetermined. Compared with germline, one end of the junction differs, possibly owing to a read error. This CDR3 contains 14 residues. Germline CDR1 LGHDT, CDR2 YNNKEL (reference sequence). The sample originates from a study of T-cell memory formation after mild COVID-19. Study summary: TCR clustering was largely donor specific. Study-wide findings and caveats: Pre-infection memory showed some responding clones, and this suggested that cross-reactive memory joined. Clones that shrank (day 15 to 85) were balanced CD4/CD8, whereas later expanders leaned CD4+.

cDNA libraries for TCR alpha and TCR beta, carrying sample barcodes and UMIs, came from 5'RACE with constant-segment primers. TCRdb called the 5' RACE reads again in MiXCR, with one record for every CDR3 protein. This table has about 560,000 distinct CDR3 sequences, less than 25% appearing once. The J gene is TRBJ2-4, the V gene TRBV3-1; 9 bases match TRBD1. Sequencing was done on a sample of PBMCs or a T cell subset sorted from them (not recorded which). The sequence was collected from an adult woman who had mild COVID-19 (a few samples of this study predate the infection). Cell type and time point are not known. CDR3 region: CARSQGTGIGLGYF. The CDR3, as DNA: TGTGCCAGAAGCCAGGGGACAGGGATTGGCCTAGGGTACTTC.